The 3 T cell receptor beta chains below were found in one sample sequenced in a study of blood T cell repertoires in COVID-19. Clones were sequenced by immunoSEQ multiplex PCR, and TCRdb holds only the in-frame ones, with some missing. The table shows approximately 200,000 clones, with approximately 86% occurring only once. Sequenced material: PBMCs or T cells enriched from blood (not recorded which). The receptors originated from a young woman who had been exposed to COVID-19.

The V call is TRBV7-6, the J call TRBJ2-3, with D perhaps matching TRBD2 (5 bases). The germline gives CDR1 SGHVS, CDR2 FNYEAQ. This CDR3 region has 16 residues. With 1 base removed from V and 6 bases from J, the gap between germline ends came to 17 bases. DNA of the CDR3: TGTGCCAGCAGCTTAGGCGGGCCCAACCCTTGGGATACGCAGTATTTT. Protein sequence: CASSLGGPNPWDTQYF.

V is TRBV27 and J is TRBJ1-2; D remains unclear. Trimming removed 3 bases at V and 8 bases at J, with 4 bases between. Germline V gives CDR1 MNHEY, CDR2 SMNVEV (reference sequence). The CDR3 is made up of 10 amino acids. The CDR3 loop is CASSFSGYTF. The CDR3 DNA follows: TGTGCCAGCAGTTTTAGCGGCTACACCTTC.

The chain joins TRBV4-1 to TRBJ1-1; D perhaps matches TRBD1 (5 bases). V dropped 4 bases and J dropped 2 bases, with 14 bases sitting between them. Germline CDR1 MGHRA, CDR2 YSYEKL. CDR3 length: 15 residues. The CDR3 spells CASSLMTEINTEAFF. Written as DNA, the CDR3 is TGCGCCAGCAGCCTGATGACAGAAATTAACACTGAAGCTTTCTTT.